Below, 26 T cell receptor beta chains from the same sample are listed, as sequenced in a study of vaccination and CD4 T cells after COVID-19. As to treatment: approximately nine-day PBMC culture with coronavirus spike peptide pools or control peptides (ViraFEST assay). Investigators obtained the unexposed donor's CD4+ T cells before the COVID-19 pandemic (2011-2018). These receptors lack a known antigen. The Oncomine TCR Beta short-read assay sequenced DNA from cultured CD4+ T cells. Each CDR3 protein is one row after TCRdb ran MiXCR on the PCR reads. Among 8,000 to 9,500 distinct CDR3 sequences, about 39% were seen once, and the ten largest hold about 19%. The source material was CD4+ T cells from blood, cultured in vitro. These receptors originate from a human donor in good health.

The DNA of the CDR3 is TGTGCCAGCAGAATCTTCAGGGGCGGAGCTTTCTTT. This encodes CASRIFRGGAFF. V gene TRBV5-8 combines with J gene TRBJ1-1, with D perhaps matching TRBD1 (6 bases). The germline V gene encodes CDR1 SGHTS and CDR2 YDEGEE. The CDR3 length is 12 residues. The V gene lost 5 bases and the J gene lost 10 bases, with 15 bases spanning the gap.

In this sample, this clonotype turned up a few times. The rearrangement joins TRBV7-9 to TRBJ2-3, with TRBD2 matching 9 bases. Looked up from germline, CDR1 is SEHNR and CDR2 is FQNEAQ (reference sequence). Trimming cost V 6 bases and J 5 bases; bases outside gene matches: 12. The CDR3 covers 16 residues. The CDR3 bases are TGTGCCAGCAGGTCAAGGCGGCTAGCGGGATTAGATACGCAGTATTTT. Amino acid sequence: CASRSRRLAGLDTQYF.

The sample holds a few counts of this clonotype. The genes are TRBV19 and TRBJ1-1; 8 positions agree with TRBD1. Germline lookup yields CDR1 LNHDA and CDR2 SQIVND (reference sequence). The CDR3 loop spans 13 amino acids. V trimming: 3 bases; J trimming: 6 bases; junction bases outside the gene matches: 3. The CDR3 nucleotides are TGTGCCAGTAGTATCGACAGGGGCTCTGAAGCTTTCTTT. Protein: CASSIDRGSEAFF.

This clonotype was seen a single time. V and J are TRBV7-2 and TRBJ2-3; 8 positions agree with TRBD2. CDR1 is SGHTA and CDR2 is FQGNSA in the germline V gene. Trimming at V came to 0 bases and at J to 3 bases, leaving 5 bases not matched to a gene. The CDR3 runs to 16 residues. CDR3 bases: TGTGCCAGCAGCTTAGCGGGGACTAGAGGGACAGATACGCAGTATTTT. Translated: CASSLAGTRGTDTQYF.

The J gene is TRBJ2-1, the V gene TRBV7-2; 9 positions match TRBD2. J lost 5 bases, V lost 5 bases, and 10 bases had no gene match. The length of the CDR3 is 16 residues. Germline V gene sequence: CDR1 SGHTA, CDR2 FQGNSA. This CDR3 reads CASSLGGTSRHNEQFF. The CDR3 DNA is TGTGCCAGCAGCCTTGGCGGGACTAGCAGACACAATGAGCAGTTCTTC.

This clonotype was detected only a few times. This rearrangement joins TRBV6-4 to TRBJ1-1, with 7 bases lining up with TRBD1. V shed 5 bases, J shed 8 bases, and the junction held 8 bases outside the gene matches. Germline V gene data show CDR1 as MRHNA and CDR2 as SNTAGT. The CDR3 has 13 residues. In DNA form, the CDR3 reads TGTGCCAGCAGTCGAGAGAGAGGGGGCGAAGCTTTCTTT. Residues: CASSRERGGEAFF.

This clonotype appeared a few times. This chain connects TRBV7-2 to TRBJ2-3; D ambiguous. Germline lookup yields CDR1 SGHTA and CDR2 FQGNSA. V was cut by 1 base and J by 5 bases, with 19 bases left in between. This CDR3 comprises 17 residues. This CDR3 is CASSLGGARRIGDTQYF. CDR3 bases: TGTGCCAGCAGCTTAGGCGGCGCTCGACGGATCGGAGATACGCAGTATTTT. The whole variable domain, filled in from reference TRBV7-2 and TRBJ2-3, reads GAGVSQSPSNKVTEKGKDVELRCDPISGHTALYWYRQSLGQGLEFLIYFQGNSAPDKSGLPSDRFSAERTGGSVSTLTIQRTQQEDSAVYLCASSLGGARRIGDTQYFGPGTRLTVL.

Only a few counts were recorded for this clonotype. Here the CDR3 reads CASSGPGLGSPLHF. The CDR3 coding sequence is TGTGCCAGCAGTGGGCCGGGGTTGGGGTCACCCCTCCACTTT. The J gene is TRBJ1-6, the V gene TRBV2; no firm D call. CDR3 size: 14 residues. CDR1 and CDR2 from the germline V gene are SNHLY and FYNNEI. The V end was cut by 4 bases, the J end by 10 bases, with 14 bases between.

The V call is TRBV7-9, the J call TRBJ1-2; D is perhaps TRBD1 (5 bases). The V and J ends lost 4 bases and 2 bases respectively, with 17 bases between them. The CDR3 runs to 16 residues. Germline V gene data show CDR1 as SEHNR and CDR2 as FQNEAQ (reference sequence). The CDR3 DNA sequence: TGTGCCAGCAGCTGGGACGGACACTTAATCAACTATGGCTACACCTTC. Encoded protein: CASSWDGHLINYGYTF.

The CDR3 DNA is TGTGCCAGCAGTGGCCGCCCGCCAGGGGCCACTGAAGCTTTCTTT. Protein product: CASSGRPPGATEAFF. The chain uses TRBV25-1 and TRBJ1-1; D is possibly TRBD1 (6 bases). Germline CDR1 and CDR2: MGHDK and SYGVNS. The CDR3 runs 15 residues. The V end lost 4 bases, the J end lost 4 bases, and 16 bases lay between the germline ends.

The chain carries TRBV19 and TRBJ1-1, with D possibly matching TRBD1 (5 bases). Germline values: CDR1 LNHDA, CDR2 SQIVND (reference sequence). V lost 0 bases, J lost 1 base, and 9 bases lay in between. CDR3 length equals 15 residues. The CDR3 region is CASSIEGRRNTEAFF. As DNA, the CDR3 is TGTGCCAGTAGTATAGAGGGACGGAGGAACACTGAAGCTTTCTTT.

The chain combines TRBV28 with TRBJ1-6, with D perhaps matching TRBD1 (5 bases). Trimming removed 1 base at V and 9 bases at J, with 13 bases between. From germline, CDR1 is MDHEN and CDR2 SYDVKM. The CDR3 loop spans 15 amino acids. For the CDR3, the DNA is TGTGCCAGCAGTTTATTGTCCGAGGGACCTTCACCCCTCCACTTT. This encodes CASSLLSEGPSPLHF.

V and J are TRBV20-1 and TRBJ1-6; no clear D. Looked up from germline, CDR1 is DFQATT and CDR2 is SNEGSKA (reference sequence). The germline V and J ends were trimmed by 0 bases and 3 bases, with 12 bases remaining between them. The CDR3 spans 16 residues. CDR3 residues: CSARDEDLLYNSPLHF. CDR3 nucleotide sequence: TGCAGTGCTAGAGACGAGGACCTACTCTATAATTCACCCCTCCACTTT.

The chain has TRBV11-2 and TRBJ1-3; D not certain. With 0 bases removed from V and 4 bases from J, the gap between germline ends came to 10 bases. Germline CDR1 is SGHAT and CDR2 is FQNNGV. The CDR3 is made up of 15 amino acids. The CDR3 DNA is TGTGCCAGCAGCTTAGATAGGGCCGGCGGAAACACCATATATTTT. It yields the protein CASSLDRAGGNTIYF. Based on the CDR3 plus reference TRBV11-2 and TRBJ1-3, the full variable domain is EAGVAQSPRYKIIEKRQSVAFWCNPISGHATLYWYQQILGQGPKLLIQFQNNGVVDDSQLPKDRFSAERLKGVDSTLKIQPAKLEDSAVYLCASSLDRAGGNTIYFGEGSWLTVV.

The rearrangement joins TRBV12-3 or TRBV12-4 to TRBJ2-1; TRBD2 aligns across 12 bases. V was clipped by 4 bases and J by 12 bases; unmatched bases: 19. The CDR3 runs 18 residues. CDR3 region: CASSSPPRFASGREGQFF. The CDR3 nucleotides are TGTGCCAGCAGTTCCCCCCCCCGGTTCGCTAGCGGGAGGGAGGGGCAGTTCTTC.

This clonotype came up a few times. This chain links TRBV20-1 with TRBJ2-3; TRBD2 matches at 12 bases. J lost 3 bases, V lost 5 bases, and 6 bases had no gene match. The length of the CDR3 is 15 residues. From germline, CDR1 is DFQATT and CDR2 SNEGSKA (reference sequence). CDR3 sequence: CSAGTSGGKTDTQYF. CDR3 nucleotides: TGCAGTGCTGGAACTAGCGGGGGGAAAACAGATACGCAGTATTTT.

V is TRBV7-2 and J is TRBJ1-5; D gene ambiguous. Trimming removed 1 base at V and 5 bases at J, with 18 bases between. The CDR3 totals 17 residues. Looked up from germline, CDR1 is SGHTA and CDR2 is FQGNSA. CDR3 amino acids: CASSLVPPPRADQPQHF. The DNA of the CDR3 is TGTGCCAGCAGCTTAGTTCCACCCCCTCGGGCAGATCAGCCCCAGCATTTT.

Details on this clonotype: Germline is not matched at one junction end, which may reflect a read error. The chain links TRBV2 to TRBJ1-2; TRBD1 agrees at 9 bases. CDR1 is SNHLY, CDR2 FYNNEI, per germline. The length of the CDR3 is 14 residues. The CDR3 DNA is TGTGCCAGCAGACCTCCGGGACAGGGTTATGACTACACCTTC. Protein product: CASRPPGQGYDYTF. The complete variable domain, with remaining parts taken from reference TRBV2 and TRBJ1-2, reads EPEVTQTPSHQVTQMGQEVILRCVPISNHLYFYWYRQILGQKVEFLVSFYNNEISEKSEIFDDQFSVERPDGSNFTLKIRSTKLEDSAMYFCASRPPGQGYDYTFGSGTRLTVV.

This chain connects TRBV5-1 to TRBJ2-7; possibly TRBD1 for D (6 bases). Germline V gene data show CDR1 as SGHRS and CDR2 as YFSETQ. The germline V and J ends were trimmed by 1 base and 6 bases, with 17 bases remaining between them. The CDR3 consists of 15 residues. The CDR3 spells CASSLSAGVFSEQYF. The CDR3 coding sequence is TGCGCCAGCAGCTTGTCTGCAGGGGTCTTCTCCGAGCAGTACTTC. The full variable domain, its missing parts supplied by reference TRBV5-1 and TRBJ2-7, is KAGVTQTPRYLIKTRGQQVTLSCSPISGHRSVSWYQQTPGQGLQFLFEYFSETQRNKGNFPGRFSGRQFSNSRSEMNVSTLELGDSALYLCASSLSAGVFSEQYFGPGTRLTVT.

The chain carries TRBV27 and TRBJ1-2; the match to TRBD1 covers 9 bases. There are 14 residues in the CDR3. V trimming: 6 bases; J trimming: 2 bases; junction bases outside the gene matches: 4. Germline-derived CDR1 and CDR2 are MNHEY and SMNVEV (reference sequence). CDR3 DNA: TGTGCCAGCAGCCTTGGACAGGGGAACTATGGCTACACCTTC. Translated: CASSLGQGNYGYTF.

CDR3 coding DNA: TGTGCCAGCAGTTACCGCCCAGAGACCCAGTACTTC. It yields the protein CASSYRPETQYF. The chain has TRBV6-2 or TRBV6-3 and TRBJ2-5; unclear D gene. The CDR3 is made up of 12 amino acids. Trimming took off 2 bases at V and 4 bases at J, with 5 bases between the two ends. The germline V gene has CDR1 MNHEY and CDR2 SVGEGT.

The CDR3 bases are TGCAGTGCTAGTAAGGGGGGGAACACCGGGGAGCTGTTTTTT. This codes for CSASKGGNTGELFF. J is TRBJ2-2 and V is TRBV20-1; D is perhaps TRBD1 or TRBD2 (6 bases each). Deletions cut 3 bases from V and 1 base from J, with 9 bases between. Looked up from germline, CDR1 is DFQATT and CDR2 is SNEGSKA (reference sequence). This CDR3 is built from 14 residues.

The V call is TRBV7-2, the J call TRBJ2-1; D is unresolved. Germline V gene sequence: CDR1 SGHTA, CDR2 FQGNSA. This CDR3 is 12 amino acids long. V lost 2 bases and J 9 bases, leaving 8 bases between the germline ends. CDR3 in DNA: TGTGCCAGCAGCTTAAAAGCTCCTGAGCAGTTCTTC. It translates to CASSLKAPEQFF.

The V and J genes are TRBV20-1 and TRBJ1-1; 10 bases fit TRBD1. Germline CDR1 reads DFQATT; CDR2 reads SNEGSKA (reference sequence). The CDR3 is 15 amino acids. The V segment lost 0 bases and the J segment 6 bases; nucleotides outside the gene matches: 7. The CDR3 coding sequence is TGCAGTGCTAGAGACCCCGGGACAGGGGACGCTGAAGCTTTCTTT. Translated, it gives CSARDPGTGDAEAFF.

V gene TRBV6-2 or TRBV6-3 combines with J gene TRBJ1-1; D uncertain. Trimming removed 6 bases at V and 3 bases at J, with 17 bases between. Germline V gene sequence: CDR1 MNHEY, CDR2 SVGEGT. This CDR3 has 15 residues. The DNA of the CDR3 is TGTGCCAGCAGCCCGTTAACGGGTTCCTACACTGAAGCTTTCTTT. Translation: CASSPLTGSYTEAFF.

In regard to this clonotype: One junction end disagrees with the germline gene, perhaps due to a read error. J is TRBJ2-2 and V is TRBV19; D might be TRBD2 (6 bases). The CDR3 length is 12 residues. Germline CDR1 is LNHDA and CDR2 is SQIVND (reference sequence). The CDR3 region is CASRTATGGLFF. CDR3 coding DNA: TGTGCCAGTAGGACAGCTACCGGGGGGCTGTTTTTT. Drawing the rest from reference TRBV19 and TRBJ2-2, the complete variable domain is DGGITQSPKYLFRKEGQNVTLSCEQNLNHDAMYWYRQDPGQGLRLIYYSQIVNDFQKGDIAEGYSVSREKKESFPLTVTSAQKNPTAFYLCASRTATGGLFFGEGSRLTVL.